The 30 T cell receptor beta chains reported below all come from one sample, sequenced in a study of cytomegalovirus exposure and HLA in healthy donors. The primer mix had 60 Vbeta and 13 Jbeta primers. Measured with immunoSEQ multiplex PCR; TCRdb has only the in-frame clones, and not every one. Of approximately 120,000 clones detected, roughly three quarters appear once; the ten largest clones hold less than 4%. Sequences were obtained from PBMCs. The source is a young man in good health and CMV-seronegative.

The chain uses TRBV27 and TRBJ1-4; TRBD1 might be the D (5 bases). Germline values: CDR1 MNHEY, CDR2 SMNVEV (reference sequence). This CDR3 is 16 amino acids long. V was pared by 5 bases and J by 2 bases, with 15 bases between. This chain's CDR3 is CASSRKSGTTNEKLFF. CDR3 nucleotides: TGTGCCAGCAGTCGAAAATCGGGGACTACTAATGAAAAACTGTTTTTT.

This clone appeared a few times. This sequence joins TRBV5-4 and TRBJ2-3; unclear D gene. CDR1 is SGHNT, CDR2 YYREEE, per germline (reference sequence). V dropped 1 base and J dropped 3 bases, with 18 bases sitting between them. The CDR3 has 17 amino acids. CDR3 DNA sequence: TGTGCCAGCAGCTTGAGGTCGGGTGGTTTGGGTACAGATACGCAGTATTTT. It encodes CASSLRSGGLGTDTQYF. Full variable domain (outside the CDR3, taken from reference TRBV5-4 and TRBJ2-3): ETGVTQSPTHLIKTRGQQVTLRCSSQSGHNTVSWYQQALGQGPQFIFQYYREEENGRGNFPPRFSGLQFPNYSSELNVNALELDDSALYLCASSLRSGGLGTDTQYFGPGTRLTVL.

The chain employs TRBV7-3 and TRBJ2-1, with TRBD2 as a possible D gene (7 bases). Per the germline V gene, CDR1 is SGHTA and CDR2 is FQGTGA. V lost 4 bases and J lost 10, with 14 bases in between. The CDR3 length is 13 residues. Here the CDR3 DNA reads TGTGCCAGCAGCTGGGGGGGGCTAGCGGAGCAGTTCTTC. Amino acid sequence: CASSWGGLAEQFF.

The count of this clone is one. Written as DNA, the CDR3 is TGTGCCAGTACTCCCCGGACAGGGGGGAATCAGCCCCAGCATTTT. It specifies CASTPRTGGNQPQHF. V gene TRBV19 combines with J gene TRBJ1-5; 10 bases match TRBD1. The V and J ends lost 7 bases and 4 bases, in that order; junction bases with no gene match: 7. Per germline, CDR1 LNHDA and CDR2 SQIVND (reference sequence). CDR3 length: 15 amino acids.

The chain joins TRBV29-1 to TRBJ2-7, with a weak D call TRBD2 (5 bases). Trimming removed 6 bases at V and 6 bases at J, with 18 bases between. Germline CDR1 reads SQVTM; CDR2 reads ANQGSEA. The CDR3 has 13 residues. The CDR3 is CSVESDYEVEQYF. The DNA of the CDR3 is TGCAGCGTAGAGTCAGACTACGAGGTCGAGCAGTACTTC.

CDR3 bases: TGTGCCAGCAGTGGCCCCGATAGGGGTGGCTACACCTTC. This encodes CASSGPDRGGYTF. The V gene is TRBV25-1, the J gene TRBJ1-2; perhaps TRBD1 as D (5 bases). The CDR3 totals 13 residues. Germline V gene data show CDR1 as MGHDK and CDR2 as SYGVNS. The V end was cut by 4 bases, the J end by 7 bases, with 13 bases between.

V usage is TRBV6-5 and J usage is TRBJ1-1; D gene unclear. This CDR3 has 15 residues. The V end was cut by 0 bases, the J end by 3 bases, with 11 bases between. The germline CDR1 and CDR2 sequences are MNHEY and SVGAGI. The CDR3 coding sequence is TGTGCCAGCAGTTACTCGGCCAATCTGGACACTGAAGCTTTCTTT. Translation: CASSYSANLDTEAFF.

The chain has TRBV5-1 and TRBJ2-5; 7 bases are a match to TRBD2. The V gene end was trimmed by 0 bases and the J gene end by 2 bases; junction bases not matched to a gene: 1. The V gene's germline CDR1 is SGHRS and CDR2 YFSETQ. CDR3 length: 14 residues. CDR3 in DNA: TGCGCCAGCAGCTTGGACGGGGGGCAAGAGACCCAGTACTTC. This codes for CASSLDGGQETQYF.

The DNA for the CDR3 is TGCGCCAGCAGCCAGGGGACAGACACCTATACTTATAGCAATCAGCCCCAGCATTTT. Its protein product is CASSQGTDTYTYSNQPQHF. The chain carries TRBV4-1 and TRBJ1-5, with 7 bases that match TRBD1. CDR1 is MGHRA, CDR2 YSYEKL, per germline. The CDR3 covers 19 residues. V lost 3 bases, J lost 0 bases, and 14 bases stayed unmatched.

The CDR3, as DNA: TGTGCCACTTCTAGGAGGGGCTACGAGCAGTACTTC. Translated, it gives CATSRRGYEQYF. The genes are TRBV27 and TRBJ2-7; D perhaps matches TRBD2 (6 bases). V lost 10 bases, J lost 3 bases, and 13 bases lay in between. CDR1 is MNHEY, CDR2 SMNVEV, per germline (reference sequence). The CDR3 covers 12 residues.

A single count supports this clone. The chain couples TRBV19 to TRBJ1-6; no clear D. Trimming shortened V by 6 bases and J by 0 bases, and 6 bases separated the two germline ends. This CDR3 contains 14 residues. Per germline, CDR1 LNHDA and CDR2 SQIVND (reference sequence). The CDR3 region has the DNA TGTGCCAGTAGGGGGAGCTCCTATAATTCACCCCTCCACTTT. Residues: CASRGSSYNSPLHF.

The chain is built from TRBV25-1 and TRBJ1-6, with TRBD1 identical over 7 bases. Germline V gives CDR1 MGHDK, CDR2 SYGVNS. The CDR3 runs to 14 residues. Trimming at V came to 5 bases and at J to 7 bases, leaving 5 bases not matched to a gene. The CDR3 is CASSPGQLNSPLHF. The CDR3 coding sequence is TGTGCCAGCAGTCCGGGACAGCTCAATTCACCCCTCCACTTT.

The chain uses TRBV7-2 and TRBJ2-2; 12 bases fit TRBD1. CDR1 and CDR2 (germline): SGHTA, FQGNSA. V was clipped by 5 bases and J by 9 bases; unmatched bases: 7. The CDR3 runs 15 residues. In DNA form, the CDR3 reads TGTGCCAGCAGCGAGGGACAGGGGGCGCTCAGGGAGCTGTTTTTT. It is translated as CASSEGQGALRELFF. Based on the CDR3 plus reference TRBV7-2 and TRBJ2-2, the full variable domain is GAGVSQSPSNKVTEKGKDVELRCDPISGHTALYWYRQSLGQGLEFLIYFQGNSAPDKSGLPSDRFSAERTGGSVSTLTIQRTQQEDSAVYLCASSEGQGALRELFFGEGSRLTVL.

The chain carries TRBV7-2 and TRBJ1-1, with 7 nucleotides matching TRBD1. The CDR3 runs 14 residues. Germline lookup yields CDR1 SGHTA and CDR2 FQGNSA. The V gene end was trimmed by 5 bases and the J gene end by 7 bases; junction bases not matched to a gene: 10. The CDR3 loop is CASSIGQVRREAFF. The CDR3 coding sequence is TGTGCCAGCAGCATTGGACAGGTCCGTCGTGAAGCTTTCTTT.

The CDR3 sequence: CASSQGEGGTLNSYNEQFF. CDR3 DNA: TGCGCCAGCAGCCAAGGGGAGGGCGGGACCTTAAACTCCTACAATGAGCAGTTCTTC. This chain links TRBV4-1 with TRBJ2-1; 7 nucleotides line up with TRBD2. The V gene's germline CDR1 is MGHRA and CDR2 YSYEKL. Germline trimming cut 1 base from V and 0 bases from J; bases unmatched to any gene: 12. This CDR3 spans 19 amino acids.

This clone was observed a few times. The chain recombines TRBV4-1 with TRBJ2-7; 9 nucleotides line up with TRBD2. This CDR3 is 15 amino acids long. Germline V gene sequence: CDR1 MGHRA, CDR2 YSYEKL. V lost 5 bases and J lost 4; bases outside the gene matches: 9. CDR3 nucleotide sequence: TGCGCCAGCAGCTTAATATCTAGCGGGAAGTACGAGCAGTACTTC. Protein: CASSLISSGKYEQYF.

The sample holds one count of this clone. The chain carries TRBV13 and TRBJ2-1; 11 positions match TRBD2. The V gene end was trimmed by 1 base and the J gene end by 8 bases; junction bases not matched to a gene: 7. The germline gives CDR1 PRHDT, CDR2 FYEKMQ (reference sequence). The CDR3 extends over 16 amino acids. The CDR3 DNA sequence: TGTGCCAGCAGCTTAGTACTAGCGGGAGCGGGGGATGAGCAGTTCTTC. It yields the protein CASSLVLAGAGDEQFF.

The J gene is TRBJ1-5, the V gene TRBV6-5; D gene uncertain. In germline, CDR1 is MNHEY, CDR2 SVGAGI. Trimming pared 0 bases from V and 5 bases from J, leaving 11 bases between. CDR3 length: 15 amino acids. The CDR3 is CASSYSPRRDQPQHF. CDR3 DNA sequence: TGTGCCAGCAGTTACTCCCCTAGGAGGGATCAGCCCCAGCATTTT.

This rearrangement joins TRBV6-5 to TRBJ1-5; TRBD1 agrees at 9 bases. CDR3 length: 15 residues. Trimming cost V 5 bases and J 1 base; bases outside gene matches: 3. Germline assignment: CDR1 MNHEY and CDR2 SVGAGI. The chain's CDR3 is CASSTTGGSNQPQHF. In DNA, the CDR3 is TGTGCCAGCAGTACGACAGGGGGAAGCAATCAGCCCCAGCATTTT.

This clone has more than one count but fewer than ten. The J gene is TRBJ1-6, the V gene TRBV4-2; 10 nucleotides line up with TRBD1. CDR1 and CDR2 (germline): LGHNA, YNFKEQ. V shed 0 bases, J shed 10 bases, and the junction held 3 bases outside the gene matches. The length of the CDR3 is 15 residues. CDR3: CASSQDGTGESPLHF. The DNA of the CDR3 is TGTGCCAGCAGCCAAGACGGGACAGGGGAATCACCCCTCCACTTT.

With regard to this clone: An end of the junction differs from the germline gene, which may be a read error. The chain combines TRBV7-7 with TRBJ2-3; D is perhaps TRBD2 (6 bases). The V gene's germline CDR1 is SSHAT and CDR2 FNYEAQ (reference sequence). The CDR3 covers 15 residues. The DNA for the CDR3 is TGTGCTAGCAGCTCCGGCGGGGTCGGTACAGATACGCAGTATTTT. Encoded protein: CASSSGGVGTDTQYF.

This chain uses TRBV4-3 with TRBJ2-5; TRBD2 agrees at 14 bases. The germline CDR1 and CDR2 sequences are LGHNA and YSLEER. The CDR3 is 18 amino acids. The V segment lost 6 bases and the J segment 5 bases; nucleotides outside the gene matches: 14. CDR3 protein: CASRRGLAGAPMWETQYF. The CDR3 nucleotides read TGCGCCAGCAGACGGGGACTAGCGGGAGCTCCAATGTGGGAGACCCAGTACTTC.

V gene TRBV30 combines with J gene TRBJ2-2; TRBD1 agrees at 8 bases. Germline CDR1 GTSNPN, CDR2 SVGIG (reference sequence). The CDR3 consists of 12 residues. Germline trimming cut 5 bases from V and 6 bases from J; bases unmatched to any gene: 2. Here the CDR3 reads CAWDRGSGELFF. The CDR3 DNA reads TGTGCCTGGGACAGGGGTTCCGGGGAGCTGTTTTTT.

This sequence joins TRBV6-6 and TRBJ2-1, with TRBD1 identical over 9 bases. The length of the CDR3 is 14 residues. The V gene end was trimmed by 6 bases and the J gene end by 4 bases; junction bases not matched to a gene: 4. Per germline, CDR1 MNHNY and CDR2 SVGAGI (reference sequence). The DNA for the CDR3 is TGTGCCAGCAGAGACAGGGGGGGTTACAATGAGCAGTTCTTC. Protein product: CASRDRGGYNEQFF.

The chain has TRBV27 and TRBJ1-3, with 8 bases lining up with TRBD1. V lost 5 bases and J lost 2; bases outside the gene matches: 5. In germline, CDR1 is MNHEY, CDR2 SMNVEV (reference sequence). CDR3 size: 15 residues. The CDR3 spells CASSTTGGAGNTIYF. CDR3 in DNA: TGTGCCAGCAGTACCACAGGGGGAGCTGGAAACACCATATATTTT.

The chain joins TRBV13 to TRBJ1-3, with 8 bases identical to TRBD1. Germline V gene lookup returns CDR1 PRHDT and CDR2 FYEKMQ (reference sequence). The length of the CDR3 is 12 residues. J lost 8 bases, V lost 8 bases, and 5 bases had no gene match. CDR3 bases: TGTGCCAGCCAAGGACAGGGTTACACCATATATTTT. Translated: CASQGQGYTIYF.

CDR3 sequence reads: CASSFILAGGPNFEQYF. The CDR3 nucleotides read TGTGCCAGCAGTTTCATACTAGCGGGAGGCCCCAATTTTGAGCAGTACTTC. The genes are TRBV28 and TRBJ2-7, with 12 bases identical to TRBD2. Trimming cost V 3 bases and J 7 bases; bases outside gene matches: 13. The CDR3 length is 17 residues. Germline CDR1 is MDHEN and CDR2 is SYDVKM.

V usage is TRBV19 and J usage is TRBJ2-4; tentatively, D is TRBD1 (5 bases). V lost 5 bases and J lost 1, with 9 bases in between. Germline loops: CDR1 LNHDA, CDR2 SQIVND (reference sequence). This CDR3 is 14 amino acids long. CDR3 in DNA: TGTGCCAGTAGTTTTCCAGGGGCCAAAAACATTCAGTACTTC. Its translation: CASSFPGAKNIQYF.

This chain joins TRBV6-6 and TRBJ2-3; D unclear. The CDR3 is made up of 12 amino acids. The V end was cut by 6 bases, the J end by 3 bases, with 7 bases between. Germline CDR1 and CDR2: MNHNY and SVGAGI (reference sequence). CDR3: CASRPGTDTQYF. Written as DNA, the CDR3 is TGTGCCAGCAGACCCGGGACAGATACGCAGTATTTT.

J is TRBJ1-5 and V is TRBV7-2, with 8 bases fitting TRBD1. The junction had 9 bases not matched to a gene; V was cut back by 2 bases and J by 6 bases. The CDR3 has 16 amino acids. From germline, CDR1 is SGHTA and CDR2 FQGNSA. CDR3 loop: CASSLPGQAFGQPQHF. CDR3 nucleotide sequence: TGTGCCAGCAGCTTACCGGGACAGGCGTTCGGTCAGCCCCAGCATTTT.